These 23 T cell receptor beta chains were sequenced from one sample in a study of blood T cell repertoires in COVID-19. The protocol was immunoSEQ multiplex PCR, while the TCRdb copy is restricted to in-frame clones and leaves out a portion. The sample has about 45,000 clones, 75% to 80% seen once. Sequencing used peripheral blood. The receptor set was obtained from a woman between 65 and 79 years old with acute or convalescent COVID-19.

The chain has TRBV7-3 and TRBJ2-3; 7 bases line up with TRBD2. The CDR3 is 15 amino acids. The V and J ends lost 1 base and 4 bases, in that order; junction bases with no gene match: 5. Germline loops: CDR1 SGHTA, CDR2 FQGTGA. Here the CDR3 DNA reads TGTGCCAGCAGCTTAATGGGCGGGGGTTCAGATACGCAGTATTTT. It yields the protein CASSLMGGGSDTQYF.

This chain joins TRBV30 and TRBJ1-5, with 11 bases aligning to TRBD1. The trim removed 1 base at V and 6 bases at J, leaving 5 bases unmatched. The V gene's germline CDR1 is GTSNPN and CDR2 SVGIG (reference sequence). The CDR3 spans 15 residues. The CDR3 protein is CAWSARDRGFQPQHF. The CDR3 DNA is TGTGCCTGGAGTGCCCGGGACAGGGGGTTTCAGCCCCAGCATTTT.

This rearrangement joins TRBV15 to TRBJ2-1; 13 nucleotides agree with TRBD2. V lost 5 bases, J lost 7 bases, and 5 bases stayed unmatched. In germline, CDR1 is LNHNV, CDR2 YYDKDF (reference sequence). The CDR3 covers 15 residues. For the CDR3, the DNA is TGTGCCACCAGCTGGACTAGCGGGGGTAGGAATGAGCAGTTCTTC. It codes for CATSWTSGGRNEQFF.

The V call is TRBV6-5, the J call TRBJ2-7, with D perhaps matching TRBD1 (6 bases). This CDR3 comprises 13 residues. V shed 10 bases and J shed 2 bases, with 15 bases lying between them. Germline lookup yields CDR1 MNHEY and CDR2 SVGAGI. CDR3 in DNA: TGTGCCACTACCTCGGACAGTACCTACGAGCAGTACTTC. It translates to CATTSDSTYEQYF.

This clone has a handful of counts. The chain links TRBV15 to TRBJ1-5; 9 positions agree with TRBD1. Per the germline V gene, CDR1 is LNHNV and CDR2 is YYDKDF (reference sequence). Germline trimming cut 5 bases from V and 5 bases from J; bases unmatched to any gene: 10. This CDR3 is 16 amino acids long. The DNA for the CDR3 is TGTGCCACCAGCGATTTACGGACAGGGGTCGATCAGCCCCAGCATTTT. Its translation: CATSDLRTGVDQPQHF.

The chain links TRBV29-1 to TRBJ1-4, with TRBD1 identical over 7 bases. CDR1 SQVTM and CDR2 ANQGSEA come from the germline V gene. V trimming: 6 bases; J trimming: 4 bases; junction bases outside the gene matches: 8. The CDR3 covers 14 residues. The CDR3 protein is CSVAHRGGNEKLFF. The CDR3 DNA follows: TGCAGCGTAGCACACAGGGGAGGTAATGAAAAACTGTTTTTT.

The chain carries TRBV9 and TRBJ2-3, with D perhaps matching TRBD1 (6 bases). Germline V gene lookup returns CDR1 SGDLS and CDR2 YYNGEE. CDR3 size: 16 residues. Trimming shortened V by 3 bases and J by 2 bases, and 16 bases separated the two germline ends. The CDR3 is CASSGGVGGTTDTQYF. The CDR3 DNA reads TGTGCCAGCAGCGGAGGGGTAGGGGGTACCACAGATACGCAGTATTTT.

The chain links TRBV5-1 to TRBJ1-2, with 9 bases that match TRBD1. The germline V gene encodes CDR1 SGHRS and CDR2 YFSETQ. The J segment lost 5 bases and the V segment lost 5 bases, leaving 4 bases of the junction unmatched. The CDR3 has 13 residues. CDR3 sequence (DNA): TGCGCCAGCAGTGAGGGACAGGGTTATGGCTACACCTTC. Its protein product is CASSEGQGYGYTF.

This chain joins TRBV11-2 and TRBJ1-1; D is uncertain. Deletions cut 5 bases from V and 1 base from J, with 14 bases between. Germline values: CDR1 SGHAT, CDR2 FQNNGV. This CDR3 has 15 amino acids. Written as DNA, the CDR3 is TGTGCCAGCAGCCCGCGCGCGGGATCGAACACTGAAGCTTTCTTT. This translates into CASSPRAGSNTEAFF.

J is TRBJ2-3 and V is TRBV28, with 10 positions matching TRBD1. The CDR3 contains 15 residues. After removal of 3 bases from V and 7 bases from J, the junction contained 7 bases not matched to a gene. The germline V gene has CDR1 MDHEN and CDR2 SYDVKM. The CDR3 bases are TGTGCCAGCAGTTTGGGGGACAGGGGCATGAATACGCAGTATTTT. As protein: CASSLGDRGMNTQYF.

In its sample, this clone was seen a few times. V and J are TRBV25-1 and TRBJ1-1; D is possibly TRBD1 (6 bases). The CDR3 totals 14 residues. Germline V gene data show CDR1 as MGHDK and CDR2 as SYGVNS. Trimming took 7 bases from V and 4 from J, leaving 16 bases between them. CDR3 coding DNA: TGTGCCAGCACCGGGCAGGGGAGTTTCACTGAAGCTTTCTTT. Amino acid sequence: CASTGQGSFTEAFF.

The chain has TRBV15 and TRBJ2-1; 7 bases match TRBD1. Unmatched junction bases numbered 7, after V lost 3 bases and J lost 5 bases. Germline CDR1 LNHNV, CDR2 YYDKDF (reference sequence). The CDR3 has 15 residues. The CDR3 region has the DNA TGTGCCACCAGCAGGGACAGGAGAGGGCACAATGAGCAGTTCTTC. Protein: CATSRDRRGHNEQFF.

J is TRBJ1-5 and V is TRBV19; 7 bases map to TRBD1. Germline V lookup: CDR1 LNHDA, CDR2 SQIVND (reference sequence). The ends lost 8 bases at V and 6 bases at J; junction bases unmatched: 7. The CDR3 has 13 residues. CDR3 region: CASSEGAIQPQHF. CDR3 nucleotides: TGTGCCAGTTCTGAGGGGGCTATTCAGCCCCAGCATTTT.

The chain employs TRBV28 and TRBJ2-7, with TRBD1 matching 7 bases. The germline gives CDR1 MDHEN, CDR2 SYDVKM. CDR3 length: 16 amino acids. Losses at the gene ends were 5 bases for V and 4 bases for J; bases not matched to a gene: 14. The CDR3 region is CASSTRTGDLSYEQYF. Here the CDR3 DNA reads TGTGCCAGCAGTACTCGCACAGGGGACCTTTCTTACGAGCAGTACTTC.

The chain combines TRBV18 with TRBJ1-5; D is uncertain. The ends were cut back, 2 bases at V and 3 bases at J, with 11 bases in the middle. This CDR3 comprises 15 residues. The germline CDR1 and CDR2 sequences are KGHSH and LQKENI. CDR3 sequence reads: CASSPEVSANQPQHF. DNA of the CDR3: TGTGCCAGCTCACCAGAGGTCAGTGCCAATCAGCCCCAGCATTTT. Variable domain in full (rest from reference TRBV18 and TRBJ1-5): NAGVMQNPRHLVRRRGQEARLRCSPMKGHSHVYWYRQLPEEGLKFMVYLQKENIIDESGMPKERFSAEFPKEGPSILRIQQVVRGDSAAYFCASSPEVSANQPQHFGDGTRLSIL.

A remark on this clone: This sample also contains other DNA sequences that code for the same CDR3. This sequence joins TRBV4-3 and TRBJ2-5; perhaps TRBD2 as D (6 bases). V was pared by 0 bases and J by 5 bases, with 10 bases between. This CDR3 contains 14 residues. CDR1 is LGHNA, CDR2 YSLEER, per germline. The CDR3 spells CASSQDTSRETQYF. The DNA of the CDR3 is TGCGCCAGCAGCCAAGACACTAGCCGGGAGACCCAGTACTTC.

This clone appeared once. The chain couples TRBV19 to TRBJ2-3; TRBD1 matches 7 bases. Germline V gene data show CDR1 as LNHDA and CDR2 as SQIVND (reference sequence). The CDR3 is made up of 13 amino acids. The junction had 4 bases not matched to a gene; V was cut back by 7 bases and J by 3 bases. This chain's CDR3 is CASTVQGTDTQYF. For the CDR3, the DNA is TGTGCCAGTACCGTACAGGGGACAGATACGCAGTATTTT. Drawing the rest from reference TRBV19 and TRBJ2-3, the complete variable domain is DGGITQSPKYLFRKEGQNVTLSCEQNLNHDAMYWYRQDPGQGLRLIYYSQIVNDFQKGDIAEGYSVSREKKESFPLTVTSAQKNPTAFYLCASTVQGTDTQYFGPGTRLTVL.

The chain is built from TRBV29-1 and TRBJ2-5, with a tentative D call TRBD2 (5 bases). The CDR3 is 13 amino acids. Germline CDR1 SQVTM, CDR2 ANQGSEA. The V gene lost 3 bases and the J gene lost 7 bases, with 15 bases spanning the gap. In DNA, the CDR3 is TGCAGCGTTGAGGGTAGCGAGGTAGGGACCCAGTACTTC. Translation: CSVEGSEVGTQYF.

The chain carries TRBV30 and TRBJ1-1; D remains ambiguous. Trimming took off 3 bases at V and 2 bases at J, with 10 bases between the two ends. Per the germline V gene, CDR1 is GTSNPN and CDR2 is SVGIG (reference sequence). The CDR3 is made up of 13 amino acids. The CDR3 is CAWSAQINTEAFF. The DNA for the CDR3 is TGTGCCTGGAGCGCACAGATAAACACTGAAGCTTTCTTT.

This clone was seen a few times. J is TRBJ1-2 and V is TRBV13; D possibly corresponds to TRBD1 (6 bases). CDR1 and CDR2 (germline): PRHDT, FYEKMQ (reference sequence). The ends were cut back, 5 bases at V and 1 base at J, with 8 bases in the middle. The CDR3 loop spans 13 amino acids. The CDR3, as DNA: TGTGCCAGCAGCCCAGGGGATAACTATGGCTACACCTTC. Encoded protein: CASSPGDNYGYTF.

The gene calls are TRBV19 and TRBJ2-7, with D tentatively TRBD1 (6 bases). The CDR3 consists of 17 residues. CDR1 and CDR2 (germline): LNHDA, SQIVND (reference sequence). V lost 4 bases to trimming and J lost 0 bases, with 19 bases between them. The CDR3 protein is CASSNQPDSLSSYEQYF. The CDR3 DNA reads TGTGCCAGTAGTAACCAACCGGACAGCCTCAGCTCCTACGAGCAGTACTTC. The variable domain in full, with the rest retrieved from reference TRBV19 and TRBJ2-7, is DGGITQSPKYLFRKEGQNVTLSCEQNLNHDAMYWYRQDPGQGLRLIYYSQIVNDFQKGDIAEGYSVSREKKESFPLTVTSAQKNPTAFYLCASSNQPDSLSSYEQYFGPGTRLTVT.

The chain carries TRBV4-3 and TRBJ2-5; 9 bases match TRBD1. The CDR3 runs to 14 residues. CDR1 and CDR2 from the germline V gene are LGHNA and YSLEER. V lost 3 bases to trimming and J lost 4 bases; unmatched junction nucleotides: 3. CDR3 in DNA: TGCGCCAGCAGCCAGGGACAGGGTCTAGAGACCCAGTACTTC. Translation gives CASSQGQGLETQYF.

This CDR3 is CASARSSGLDHNEQFF. DNA of the CDR3: TGTGCCAGCGCCCGATCTTCGGGACTAGATCACAATGAGCAGTTCTTC. The chain employs TRBV7-3 and TRBJ2-1; TRBD2 aligns across 8 bases. The CDR3 loop spans 16 amino acids. Germline values: CDR1 SGHTA, CDR2 FQGTGA. The V gene end was trimmed by 8 bases and the J gene end by 5 bases; junction bases not matched to a gene: 14.